This is a list of T cell receptor beta chains from one sample in a study of T cell responses to AZD1222 COVID-19 vaccine. This table comes from immunoSEQ multiplex PCR, and its TCRdb copy is limited to in-frame clones, with some not included. The sample has 85,000 to 90,000 clones, 85% to 90% seen once. The sequencing used peripheral blood, collected 28 days after the second AZD1222 dose. All receptors come from an adult who received the AZD1222 COVID-19 vaccine. Both conserved end residues are part of each CDR3. A D gene is named only where the DNA matches it firmly. For some rows the clone size is stated as once, few or many, or as a class when expanded; others skip it.

TRBV3-1/TRBV3-2	.	TRBJ2-2	.	TGTGCCAGCAGCCAACAAGGGGGAGCCGGGGAGCTGTTTTTT	CASSQQGGAGELFF
TRBV2	.	TRBJ1-2	.	TGTGCTTCGGGGGGGGATATCTATGGCTACACCTTC	CASGGDIYGYTF
TRBV7-3	.	TRBJ2-7	.	TGTGCCAGCAGCCCGACTGACAGCTCCTACGAGCAGTACTTC	CASSPTDSSYEQYF
TRBV5-1	.	TRBJ2-7	.	TGCGCCAGCAGCCCCTGGGACATTACCTACGAGCAGTACTTC	CASSPWDITYEQYF
TRBV5-6	.	TRBJ2-3	.	TGTGCCAGCAGTCCGCCTTTTAACAGGTTCAGCACAGATACGCAGTATTTT	CASSPPFNRFSTDTQYF
TRBV28	.	TRBJ1-4	.	TGTGCCAGCAGTATAACAGGGAGCGGTTTAGCAAAACTGTTTTTT	CASSITGSGLAKLFF
TRBV6-5	.	TRBJ1-3	.	TGTGCCAGCAGTAGGGGGACCTCTGGAAACACCATATATTTT	CASSRGTSGNTIYF
TRBV10-2	.	TRBJ2-3	.	TGCGCCAGCAGCGCAAGCACAGATACGCAGTATTTT	CASSASTDTQYF
TRBV3-1/TRBV3-2	.	TRBJ1-3	TRBD1	TGTGCCAGCAGCCCCACGACAGGGGCAGGAGGAAACACCATATATTTT	CASSPTTGAGGNTIYF
TRBV19	.	TRBJ2-5	TRBD2	TGTGCCAGTACTTTCGGGGCTAGCGGGGTGGAGACCCAGTACTTC	CASTFGASGVETQYF
TRBV14	.	TRBJ2-2	.	TGTGCCAGCCGGGGACAGAACACCGGGGAGCTGTTTTTT	CASRGQNTGELFF
TRBV12-3/TRBV12-4	.	TRBJ2-5	TRBD1	TGTGCCAGCAGAACCGGGACAGGAACAACCCAGTACTTC	CASRTGTGTTQYF
TRBV3-1/TRBV3-2	.	TRBJ1-1	.	TGTGCCAGCAGCCATGGGGGGATGAACACTGAAGCTTTCTTT	CASSHGGMNTEAFF
TRBV4-2	.	TRBJ2-7	.	TGTGCCAGCAGCCAAGAGTCGTCCGTCCTCAGCTACGAGCAGTACTTC	CASSQESSVLSYEQYF
TRBV29-1	.	TRBJ1-2	TRBD1	TGCAGCGCAAGGGACAGGGGTAACTATGGCTACACCTTC	CSARDRGNYGYTF
TRBV25-1	.	TRBJ1-2	TRBD1	TGTGCCAGCAGTGAATTCCGGGACAGTGATCTCGGAGGCTACACCTTC	CASSEFRDSDLGGYTF
TRBV7-3	.	TRBJ2-3	TRBD2	TGTGCCAGCAGCCAGGTAGCGGGGGGGCCGGCAGATACGCAGTATTTT	CASSQVAGGPADTQYF
TRBV7-2	.	TRBJ1-5	.	TGTGCCAGCAGCTTTGAGCGTAGCAATCAGCCCCAGCATTTT	CASSFERSNQPQHF
TRBV12-3/TRBV12-4	.	TRBJ1-2	.	TGTGCCAGCAGTTTGTTCGGGGGGCTCGGCTACACCTTC	CASSLFGGLGYTF
TRBV5-1	few	TRBJ1-2	.	TGCGCCAGCAGCTTGGTGGTAGACTATGGCTACACCTTC	CASSLVVDYGYTF
TRBV6-5	once	TRBJ2-3	.	TGTGCCAGCAGTTACTCGACAACCCATAGCACAGATACGCAGTATTTT	CASSYSTTHSTDTQYF
TRBV6-5	.	TRBJ1-2	.	.	CASSSSLTWDRQGYTF
TRBV5-1	.	TRBJ1-2	TRBD1	TGCGCCAGCAGCCCAACAGGGGCCGCCGTGTATAACTATGGCTACACCTTC	CASSPTGAAVYNYGYTF
TRBV5-1	.	TRBJ2-1	.	TGCGCCAGCAGCTTGATGGGGCCGTACAATGAGCAGTTCTTC	CASSLMGPYNEQFF
TRBV13	.	TRBJ1-1	.	TGTGCCAGCACCAATGGGGGGGGCACCTTGAACACTGAAGCTTTCTTT	CASTNGGGTLNTEAFF
TRBV20-1	.	TRBJ2-5	TRBD2	TGCAGTGCTAGTAAGGCTAGCGGGGTACAAGAGACCCAGTACTTC	CSASKASGVQETQYF
TRBV2	.	TRBJ1-2	.	TGTGCCAGCAGGGACAGAAGTTCCATCAACTATGGCTACACCTTC	CASRDRSSINYGYTF
TRBV11-2	.	TRBJ1-1	.	TGTGCCAGCAGCTTAGACAGGAGGAACACTGAAGCTTTCTTT	CASSLDRRNTEAFF
TRBV11-2	.	TRBJ2-1	.	TGTGCCAGCAGCTTCTCACAGGGTACCTACAATGAGCAGTTCTTC	CASSFSQGTYNEQFF
TRBV7-2	.	TRBJ1-1	TRBD1	TGTGCCAGCAGCGCCGGGACAGGGCACACTGAAGCTTTCTTT	CASSAGTGHTEAFF
TRBV10-3	.	TRBJ2-7	TRBD1	TGTGCCATTGCCTCCGGGACAGGGAACTACGAGCAGTACTTC	CAIASGTGNYEQYF
TRBV6-5	once	TRBJ2-2	.	TGTGCCAGCAGTCCGGGGCCGATCGGGGAGCTGTTTTTT	CASSPGPIGELFF
TRBV14	.	TRBJ2-1	TRBD2	TGTGCCAGACCCGGGACTAGGGCTTCCAATGAGCAGTTCTTC	CARPGTRASNEQFF
TRBV25-1	.	TRBJ1-4	TRBD1	TGTGCCAGCAACGGACAGGGTGTTACTAATGAAAAACTGTTTTTT	CASNGQGVTNEKLFF
TRBV12-5	.	TRBJ2-2	.	TGTGCTAGTGGTTTGGCTAACACCGGGGAGCTGTTTTTT	CASGLANTGELFF
TRBV5-1	.	TRBJ2-2	TRBD1	TGCGCCTCTAAACAGGGGCTGAACACCGGGGAGCTGTTTTTT	CASKQGLNTGELFF
TRBV10-1	few	TRBJ1-2	.	TGCGCCAGCTCCCCTGGGACGGACTATGGCTACACCTTC	CASSPGTDYGYTF
TRBV11-2	.	TRBJ2-1	TRBD1	TGTGCCAGCAGCTTCGTCGGACAGGGATCCTACAATGAGCAGTTCTTC	CASSFVGQGSYNEQFF
TRBV7-3	.	TRBJ2-2	.	TGTGCCAGCAGCTCCACAACGAACACCGGGGAGCTGTTTTTT	CASSSTTNTGELFF
TRBV5-4	.	TRBJ1-1	.	TGTGCCAGCAGCTTGGCAGGGTTCACTGAAGCTTTCTTT	CASSLAGFTEAFF
TRBV7-9	.	TRBJ2-4	.	TGTGCCAGCAGCTACGGACAGAACCTAGCCAAAAACATTCAGTACTTC	CASSYGQNLAKNIQYF
TRBV10-1	.	TRBJ2-1	.	TGCGCCAGCAGTGGTGGACAAGCTCTCGCCTACAATGAGCAGTTCTTC	CASSGGQALAYNEQFF
TRBV2	once	TRBJ1-1	TRBD1	TGTGCCAGCAGGACCGACAGGGCGGCAACTGAAGCTTTCTTT	CASRTDRAATEAFF
TRBV10-2	.	TRBJ2-3	TRBD2	TGCGCCAGCAGTGGCCTCGATAGCGGGGGGCCCGGCCGCACAGATACGCAGTATTTT	CASSGLDSGGPGRTDTQYF
TRBV2	.	TRBJ1-5	.	TGTGCCAGCAGTGAAACAGGGCCTCAGCCCCAGCATTTT	CASSETGPQPQHF
TRBV6-6	.	TRBJ1-1	.	TGTGCCAGCAGTACCAGGGAGATCGGCACTGAAGCTTTCTTT	CASSTREIGTEAFF
TRBV7-2	.	TRBJ2-1	TRBD2	TGTGCCAGCAGCTTAGGCGGGGGACCCTACAATGAGCAGTTCTTC	CASSLGGGPYNEQFF
TRBV18	.	TRBJ1-2	.	TGTGCCAGCTCACCGGGATTTAACTATGGCTACACCTTC	CASSPGFNYGYTF
TRBV5-1	.	TRBJ1-5	TRBD1	TGCGCCAGCAGCCCAGGGACAGGTCTCCAGCCCCAGCATTTT	CASSPGTGLQPQHF
TRBV25-1	.	TRBJ1-5	.	TGTGCCAGCAGTGACAGGGGCAATCAGCCCCAGCATTTT	CASSDRGNQPQHF